What follows are 5 T cell receptor beta chains derived from one specimen sequenced in a study of blood T cell repertoires in COVID-19. Here immunoSEQ multiplex PCR was the method, and the copy in TCRdb shows in-frame clones only, minus some. The profile covers about 280,000 clones, with 80% to 85% appearing a single time and 4.5% to 6% taken by the ten largest. Sequencing was performed on PBMCs or T cells enriched from blood (not recorded which). All receptors derive from a man aged 35 to 55 who had been exposed to COVID-19.

The chain couples TRBV30 to TRBJ2-7; tentatively, D is TRBD2 (6 bases). The germline V gene encodes CDR1 GTSNPN and CDR2 SVGIG (reference sequence). The CDR3 extends over 16 amino acids. CDR3 sequence: CGASWGVGLTGDEQYF. CDR3 nucleotides: TGTGGAGCGTCTTGGGGGGTAGGTCTAACTGGCGACGAGCAGTACTTC.

Comments on this clone: The sample contains more than one DNA sequence encoding this CDR3. The chain employs TRBV30 and TRBJ2-7, with TRBD1 matching over 9 bases. The CDR3 extends over 12 amino acids. V shed 3 bases and J 5 bases; nucleotides not matched to a gene: 2. CDR1 and CDR2 (germline): GTSNPN, SVGIG (reference sequence). The CDR3 DNA follows: TGTGCCTGGAGAGACAGGGGGAACGAGCAGTACTTC. It specifies CAWRDRGNEQYF.

The chain recombines TRBV30 with TRBJ2-3; 15 bases fit TRBD2. Germline trimming cut 8 bases from V and 4 bases from J; bases unmatched to any gene: 1. The CDR3 is 13 residues long. Looked up from germline, CDR1 is GTSNPN and CDR2 is SVGIG (reference sequence). The DNA of the CDR3 is TGTGCCGGACTAGCGGGAGGGTCAGATACGCAGTATTTT. Protein product: CAGLAGGSDTQYF.

V gene TRBV5-8 combines with J gene TRBJ1-2, with 7 bases aligning to TRBD1. This CDR3 is built from 13 residues. Trimming removed 4 bases from V and 4 bases from J; junction bases left unmatched: 4. Germline V gene sequence: CDR1 SGHTS, CDR2 YDEGEE. The CDR3 DNA is TGTGCCAGCAGCCGACAGGGCGTCTATGGCTACACCTTC. Amino acids: CASSRQGVYGYTF.

This chain links TRBV5-1 with TRBJ2-7; 8 bases agree with TRBD2. This CDR3 spans 16 amino acids. J was trimmed by 5 bases and V by 4 bases; bases with no gene match: 14. Germline values: CDR1 SGHRS, CDR2 YFSETQ. CDR3 nucleotide sequence: TGCGCCAGCAGCACCTCAGTGGGCAGCGGGAGCAACGAGCAGTACTTC. Translated, it gives CASSTSVGSGSNEQYF.